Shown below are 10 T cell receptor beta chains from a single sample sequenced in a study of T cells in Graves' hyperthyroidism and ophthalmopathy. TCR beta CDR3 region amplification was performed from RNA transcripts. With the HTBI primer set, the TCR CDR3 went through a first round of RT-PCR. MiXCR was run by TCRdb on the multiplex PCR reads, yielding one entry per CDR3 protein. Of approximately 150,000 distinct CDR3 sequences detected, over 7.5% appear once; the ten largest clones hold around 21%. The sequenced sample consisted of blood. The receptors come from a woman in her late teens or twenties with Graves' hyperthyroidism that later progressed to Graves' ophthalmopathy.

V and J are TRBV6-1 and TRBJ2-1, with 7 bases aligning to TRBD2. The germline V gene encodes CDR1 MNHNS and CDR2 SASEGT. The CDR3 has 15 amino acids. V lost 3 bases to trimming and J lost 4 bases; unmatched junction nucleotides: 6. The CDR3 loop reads CASSDEAGEYNEQFF. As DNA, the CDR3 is TGTGCCAGCAGTGATGAGGCGGGAGAGTACAATGAGCAGTTCTTC.

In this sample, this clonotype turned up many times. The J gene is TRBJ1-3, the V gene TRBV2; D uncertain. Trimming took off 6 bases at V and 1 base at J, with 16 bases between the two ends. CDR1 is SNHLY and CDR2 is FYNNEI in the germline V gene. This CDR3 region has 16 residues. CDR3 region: CASSTPGEVSGNTIYF. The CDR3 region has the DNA TGTGCCAGCAGCACCCCGGGCGAGGTTTCTGGAAACACCATATATTTT.

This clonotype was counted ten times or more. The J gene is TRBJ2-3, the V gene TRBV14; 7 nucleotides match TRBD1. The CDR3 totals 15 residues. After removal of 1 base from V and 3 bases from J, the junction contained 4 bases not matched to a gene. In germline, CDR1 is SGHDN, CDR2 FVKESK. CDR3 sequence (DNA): TGTGCCAGCAGCCAAGGGACAGGAATAACAGATACGCAGTATTTT. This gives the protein CASSQGTGITDTQYF.

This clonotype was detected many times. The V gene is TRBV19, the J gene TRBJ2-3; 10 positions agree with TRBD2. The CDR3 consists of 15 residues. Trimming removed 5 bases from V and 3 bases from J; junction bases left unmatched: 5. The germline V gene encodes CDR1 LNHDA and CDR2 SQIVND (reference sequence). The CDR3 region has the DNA TGTGCCAGTAGTTTGGGACTAGCGAAGACAGATACGCAGTATTTT. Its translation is CASSLGLAKTDTQYF.

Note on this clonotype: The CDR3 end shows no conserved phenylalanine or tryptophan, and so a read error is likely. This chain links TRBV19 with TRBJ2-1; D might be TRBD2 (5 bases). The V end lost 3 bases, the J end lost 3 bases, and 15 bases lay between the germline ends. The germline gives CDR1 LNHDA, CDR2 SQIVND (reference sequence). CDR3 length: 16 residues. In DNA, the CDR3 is TGTGCCAGTAGTATTGCGCGGACTCAATACTACAATGAGCAGTTCTCC. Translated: CASSIARTQYYNEQFS.

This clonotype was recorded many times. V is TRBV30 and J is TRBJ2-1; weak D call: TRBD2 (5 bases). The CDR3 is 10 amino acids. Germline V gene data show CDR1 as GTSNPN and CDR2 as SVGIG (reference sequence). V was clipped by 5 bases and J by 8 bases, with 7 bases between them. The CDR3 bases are TGTGCCTGGGGACTTTATGAGCAGTTCTTC. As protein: CAWGLYEQFF.

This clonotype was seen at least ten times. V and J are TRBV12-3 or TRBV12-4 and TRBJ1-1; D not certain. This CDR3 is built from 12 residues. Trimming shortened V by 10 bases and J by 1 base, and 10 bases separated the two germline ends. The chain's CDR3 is CATGRRNTEAFF. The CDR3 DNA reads TGTGCCACCGGTCGGAGGAACACTGAAGCTTTCTTT.

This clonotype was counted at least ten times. CDR3 amino acids: CASSLAQNTEAFF. The CDR3 nucleotides are TGTGCCAGCAGCTTAGCTCAGAACACTGAAGCTTTCTTT. This rearrangement joins TRBV7-8 to TRBJ1-1; D uncertain. The CDR3 is 13 residues long. V was cut by 0 bases and J by 1 base, with 3 bases left in between. Germline V gene lookup returns CDR1 SGHVS and CDR2 FQNEAQ.

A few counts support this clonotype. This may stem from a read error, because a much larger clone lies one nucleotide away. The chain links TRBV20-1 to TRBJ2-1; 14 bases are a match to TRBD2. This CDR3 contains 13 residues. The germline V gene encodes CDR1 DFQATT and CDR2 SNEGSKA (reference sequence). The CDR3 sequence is CSPLGLAGVEQFF. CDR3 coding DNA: TGCAGCCCTCTGGGACTAGCGGGAGTAGAGCAGTTCTTC.

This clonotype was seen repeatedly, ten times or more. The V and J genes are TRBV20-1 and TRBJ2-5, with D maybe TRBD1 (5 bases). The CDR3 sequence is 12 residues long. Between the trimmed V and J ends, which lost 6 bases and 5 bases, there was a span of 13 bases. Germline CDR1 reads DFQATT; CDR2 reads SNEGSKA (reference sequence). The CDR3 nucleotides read TGCAGTGCCAGGGCCAGCCCGGAGACCCAGTACTTC. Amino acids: CSARASPETQYF.